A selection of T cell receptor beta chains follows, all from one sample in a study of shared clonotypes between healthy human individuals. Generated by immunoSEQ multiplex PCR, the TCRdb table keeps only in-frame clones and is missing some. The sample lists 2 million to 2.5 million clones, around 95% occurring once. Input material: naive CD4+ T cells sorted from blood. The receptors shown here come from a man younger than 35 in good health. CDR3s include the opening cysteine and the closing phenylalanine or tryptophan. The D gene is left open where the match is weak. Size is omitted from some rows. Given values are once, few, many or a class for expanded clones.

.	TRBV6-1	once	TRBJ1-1	TGTGCCAGCAGGCAACCCATGAACACTGAAGCTTTCTTT	CASRQPMNTEAFF
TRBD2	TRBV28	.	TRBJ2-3	TGTGCCAGCAGTTTGTCCGGGACTACGGATACGCAGTATTTT	CASSLSGTTDTQYF
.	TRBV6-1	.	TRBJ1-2	TGTGCCAGCAGTGATCGGGACAAAACCTTGCAGGGCTACACCTTC	CASSDRDKTLQGYTF
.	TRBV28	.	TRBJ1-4	TGTGCCAGCAGTTTAATAAGCCCAACTAATGAAAAACTGTTTTTT	CASSLISPTNEKLFF
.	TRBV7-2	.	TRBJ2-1	TGTGCCAGCAGCCTACTCGCCAGCTCCTACAATGAGCAGTTCTTC	CASSLLASSYNEQFF
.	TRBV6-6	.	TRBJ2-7	TGTGCCAGCAGCCCTACGGATAGCGAGCAGTACTTC	CASSPTDSEQYF
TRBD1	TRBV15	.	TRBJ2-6	TGTGCCACCAGCAGGAAAGGGGGCAGCTCTGGGGCCAACGTCCTGACTTTC	CATSRKGGSSGANVLTF
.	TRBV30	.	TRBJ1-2	TGTGCCTGGACCCCCCGAGGGGGCTATGGCTACACCTTC	CAWTPRGGYGYTF
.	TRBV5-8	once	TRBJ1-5	TGTGCCAGCAGCTTGGTTCTGGGGGCGCCGAATCAGCCCCAGCATTTT	CASSLVLGAPNQPQHF
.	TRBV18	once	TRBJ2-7	TGTGCCAGCTCACCAGGGGCTAGCGCCACCTACGAGCAGTACTTC	CASSPGASATYEQYF
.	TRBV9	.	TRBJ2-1	TGTGCCAGCAGCGTAGAGGAGCGACTCAATGAGCAGTTCTTC	CASSVEERLNEQFF